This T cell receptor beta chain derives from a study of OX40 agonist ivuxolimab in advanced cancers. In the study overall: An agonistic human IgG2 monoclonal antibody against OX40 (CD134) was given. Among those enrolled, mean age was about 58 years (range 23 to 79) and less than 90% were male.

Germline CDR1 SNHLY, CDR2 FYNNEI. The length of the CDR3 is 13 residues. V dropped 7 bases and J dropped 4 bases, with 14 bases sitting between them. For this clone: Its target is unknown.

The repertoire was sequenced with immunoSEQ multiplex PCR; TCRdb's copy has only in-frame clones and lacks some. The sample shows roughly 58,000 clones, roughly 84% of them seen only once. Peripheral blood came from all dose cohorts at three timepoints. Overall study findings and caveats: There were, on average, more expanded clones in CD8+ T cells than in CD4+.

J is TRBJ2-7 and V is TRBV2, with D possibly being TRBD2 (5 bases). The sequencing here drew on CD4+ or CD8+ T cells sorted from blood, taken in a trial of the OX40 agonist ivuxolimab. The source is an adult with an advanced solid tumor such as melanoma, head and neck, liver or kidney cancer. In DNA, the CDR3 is TGTGCCAGCACCGAGGGCCTACAATACGAGCAGTACTTC. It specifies CASTEGLQYEQYF.